There are a few counts of the clone carrying this T cell receptor beta chain. The antigen is unknown. TCRdb passed the RT-PCR reads through MiXCR, listing each CDR3 protein once. The table lists fewer than 400,000 distinct CDR3 sequences, just over 20% of them singletons. CDR1 and CDR2 from the germline V gene are MNHNS and SASEGT. J gave up 4 bases and V 5 bases, and 7 bases lay outside the gene matches. This CDR3 contains 14 residues. This entry comes from a study of response to subunit inactivated influenza vaccine. Whole-study results and caveats: Authors suggested each seasonal flu vaccination may recruit only limited numbers of new T cells.

V usage is TRBV6-1 and J usage is TRBJ1-1, with 7 bases fitting TRBD1. This receptor was taken from a man aged 50-75 years who received an inactivated influenza vaccine. Sequencing was performed on PBMCs from blood, taken about 19 months after vaccination. CDR3: CASSPDRVSTEAFF. The CDR3 region has the DNA TGTGCCAGCAGTCCCGACAGGGTCAGCACTGAAGCTTTCTTT.